The 11 T cell receptor beta chains reported below all come from one sample, sequenced in a study of regulatory T cells in long-lasting Graves disease. The authors built TCR beta libraries using iRepertoire HTBI primers and Arm-PCR of CDR3 regions. A single record per CDR3 protein comes from TCRdb applying MiXCR to the multiplex PCR reads. The repertoire consists of hundreds of thousands of distinct CDR3 sequences, with 15% to 20% occurring once and the leading ten covering roughly 27%. The time point is: persistent/refractory GD, antithyroid drugs over 5 years with positive TRAb. Isolated PBMC RNA provided the starting material for the TCR library. Sequencing was performed on peripheral blood mononuclear cells (PBMCs), taken when the disease was refractory, from a patient treated with antithyroid drugs. The receptors come from a female donor with Graves disease.

This clonotype was counted only a few times. The chain uses TRBV5-1 and TRBJ2-5, with TRBD2 matching 10 bases. CDR1 and CDR2 from the germline V gene are SGHRS and YFSETQ. The CDR3 is 14 amino acids. J was trimmed by 5 bases and V by 5 bases; bases with no gene match: 6. CDR3 nucleotides: TGCGCCAGCAGGCCCTCTAGCGGGAGTGAGACCCAGTACTTC. Amino acids: CASRPSSGSETQYF.

In this sample, this clonotype turned up many times. CDR3 region: CASSARPIETQYF. Here the CDR3 DNA reads TGTGCCAGCAGTGCCCGACCGATCGAGACCCAGTACTTC. This sequence joins TRBV28 and TRBJ2-5; D unresolved. CDR1 MDHEN and CDR2 SYDVKM come from the germline V gene. V was shortened by 5 bases and J by 5 bases, with 12 bases between the two germline ends. The CDR3 runs to 13 residues.

In this sample, this clonotype turned up a few times. A much larger clone lies one base from this, so it may be a read error. The CDR3 loop is CVSQTGDTEAFF. CDR3 sequence (DNA): TGTGTCAGCCAAACAGGGGACACTGAAGCTTTCTTT. This chain joins TRBV6-1 and TRBJ1-1, with 7 bases fitting TRBD1. The CDR3 runs to 12 residues. Germline lookup yields CDR1 MNHNS and CDR2 SASEGT.

This clonotype has a handful of counts. The J gene is TRBJ1-2, the V gene TRBV19, with TRBD1 as a possible D gene (5 bases). The CDR3 contains 13 residues. Germline V CDR1 and CDR2: LNHDA, SQIVND (reference sequence). Trimming removed 5 bases at V and 5 bases at J, with 12 bases between. Here the CDR3 reads CASSVRQTYGYTF. Written as DNA, the CDR3 is TGTGCCAGTAGTGTTCGACAGACTTATGGCTACACCTTC.

With regard to this clonotype: A far larger clone differs by one base, so this is likely a read error. Here the CDR3 omits its conserved ending phenylalanine or tryptophan, so a read error is the likely source. The rearrangement uses TRBV12-3 or TRBV12-4 and TRBJ2-7, with 7 bases aligning to TRBD1. V was pared by 6 bases and J by 0 bases, with 5 bases of the junction left unmatched. This CDR3 spans 14 amino acids. CDR3 sequence (DNA): TGTGCCAGCAGACGACAGGGCAGCTCCTACGAGCAGTACCTC. As protein: CASRRQGSSYEQYL.

The chain uses TRBV6-2 or TRBV6-3 and TRBJ2-2, with a weak D call TRBD1 (7 bases). The CDR3 runs to 19 residues. The germline V and J ends were trimmed by 2 bases and 4 bases, with 23 bases remaining between them. Germline V CDR1 and CDR2: MNHEY, SVGEGT. CDR3 loop: CASSYARGRGRSSTGELFF. The CDR3 DNA reads as TGTGCCAGCAGTTACGCCCGGGGCAGGGGGAGGTCGAGCACCGGGGAGCTGTTTTTT.

The gene calls are TRBV28 and TRBJ2-1; a weak D match, TRBD2 (5 bases). The length of the CDR3 is 19 residues. CDR1 and CDR2 from the germline V gene are MDHEN and SYDVKM. V was clipped by 3 bases and J by 8 bases, with 29 bases between them. The CDR3 sequence is CASSFPSRGLSLPDDEQFF. The CDR3 nucleotides are TGTGCCAGCAGTTTCCCTTCCCGAGGGCTCTCCTTACCCGACGATGAGCAGTTCTTC.

The CDR3 coding sequence is TGTGCCAGCAGCGAGGGGACGGGACTAGCGACCTACAATGAGCAGTTCTTC. This gives the protein CASSEGTGLATYNEQFF. The chain couples TRBV9 to TRBJ2-1; 10 bases match TRBD2. The CDR3 runs to 17 residues. Germline V gene lookup returns CDR1 SGDLS and CDR2 YYNGEE. Trimming cost V 3 bases and J 2 bases; bases outside gene matches: 8.

The chain couples TRBV7-2 to TRBJ1-2; 10 nucleotides line up with TRBD1. The ends lost 3 bases at V and 2 bases at J; junction bases unmatched: 9. CDR3 length: 17 amino acids. Germline V gene sequence: CDR1 SGHTA, CDR2 FQGNSA. DNA of the CDR3: TGTGCCAGCAGCTTTGTTCCACCGGGACAGGGGAACTATGGCTACACCTTC. It yields the protein CASSFVPPGQGNYGYTF.

In this sample, this clonotype turned up many times. This chain uses TRBV2 with TRBJ1-4, with D perhaps matching TRBD1 (6 bases). This CDR3 has 13 residues. Germline assignment: CDR1 SNHLY and CDR2 FYNNEI. V was cut by 5 bases and J by 10 bases, with 14 bases left in between. This chain's CDR3 is CASSTGNLGKLFF. CDR3 nucleotides: TGTGCCAGCAGTACAGGGAATCTAGGAAAACTGTTTTTT.

This clonotype showed up many times. The chain links TRBV29-1 to TRBJ2-7; D gene ambiguous. The V end was cut by 2 bases, the J end by 7 bases, with 9 bases between. The CDR3 is 11 residues long. Germline CDR1 and CDR2: SQVTM and ANQGSEA. In nucleotides, the CDR3 is TGCAGCGTTGAATTACCAGGAGAGCAGTACTTC. Translating it yields CSVELPGEQYF.